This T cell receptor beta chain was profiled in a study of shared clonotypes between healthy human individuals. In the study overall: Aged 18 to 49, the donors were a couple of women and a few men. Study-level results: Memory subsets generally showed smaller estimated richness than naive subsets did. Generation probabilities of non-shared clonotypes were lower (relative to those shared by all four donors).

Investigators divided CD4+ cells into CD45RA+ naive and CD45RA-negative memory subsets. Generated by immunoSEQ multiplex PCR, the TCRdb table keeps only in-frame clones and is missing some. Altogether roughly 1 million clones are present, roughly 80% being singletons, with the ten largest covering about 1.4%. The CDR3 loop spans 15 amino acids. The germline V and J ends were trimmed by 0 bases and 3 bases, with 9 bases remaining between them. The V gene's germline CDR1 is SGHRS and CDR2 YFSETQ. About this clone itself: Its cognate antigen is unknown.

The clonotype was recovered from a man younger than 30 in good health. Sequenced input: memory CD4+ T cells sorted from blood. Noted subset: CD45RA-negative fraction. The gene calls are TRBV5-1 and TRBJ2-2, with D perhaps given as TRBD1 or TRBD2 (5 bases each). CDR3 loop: CASSLGLGDTGELFF. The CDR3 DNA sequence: TGCGCCAGCAGCTTGGGGCTGGGGGACACCGGGGAGCTGTTTTTT. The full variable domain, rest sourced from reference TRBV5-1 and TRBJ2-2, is KAGVTQTPRYLIKTRGQQVTLSCSPISGHRSVSWYQQTPGQGLQFLFEYFSETQRNKGNFPGRFSGRQFSNSRSEMNVSTLELGDSALYLCASSLGLGDTGELFFGEGSRLTVL.